This T cell receptor (beta chain) was sequenced in a study of blood T cell repertoires in COVID-19. Study-wide background: Both acute and convalescent COVID-19 samples were obtained from the United States, Italy and Spain. From T cells, B-cell-depleted T cells, or PBMCs came the material, which was cDNA or gDNA.

Participants were aged about 18 to 90 years from 20 to 30 US areas. Researchers sorted participants into cohorts using their self-reported clinical history. The repertoire was sequenced with immunoSEQ multiplex PCR; TCRdb's copy has only in-frame clones and lacks some. The data show about 440,000 clones, about 85% seen once. Germline V lookup: CDR1 SEHNR, CDR2 FQNEAQ (reference sequence). V was shortened by 5 bases and J by 0 bases, with 17 bases between the two germline ends. CDR3 size: 16 residues. V is TRBV7-9 and J is TRBJ2-7; D may be TRBD2 (5 bases). The source is a woman aged 18-30 years with acute COVID-19. The source material was PBMCs or T cells enriched from blood (not recorded which). The CDR3 loop is CASSPSSGIFSYEQYF. The CDR3 bases are TGTGCCAGCAGCCCCTCTTCGGGAATCTTCTCCTACGAGCAGTACTTC.